Below are 26 T cell receptor beta chains sequenced from a single sample in a study of blood T cell repertoires in COVID-19. Using immunoSEQ multiplex PCR, the repertoire was profiled, and TCRdb retains in-frame clones only, with some absent. Of about 190,000 clones in the sample, 85% were seen once. Sample: peripheral blood. The receptors shown here come from an elderly woman with acute or convalescent COVID-19.

The chain has TRBV20-1 and TRBJ2-3; D ambiguous. The germline gives CDR1 DFQATT, CDR2 SNEGSKA (reference sequence). CDR3 length: 11 amino acids. The V end lost 6 bases, the J end lost 6 bases, and 10 bases lay between the germline ends. In nucleotides, the CDR3 is TGCAGTGCCGCTCCGAGGGATACGCAGTATTTT. Encoded protein: CSAAPRDTQYF.

The rearrangement uses TRBV7-8 and TRBJ2-5, with 9 bases identical to TRBD1. The CDR3 consists of 17 residues. V dropped 5 bases and J dropped 4; count of bases not matched to a gene: 14. Looked up from germline, CDR1 is SGHVS and CDR2 is FQNEAQ. The CDR3 is CASSPIIGTGSGETQYF. DNA for the CDR3: TGTGCCAGCAGCCCAATCATCGGGACAGGGTCAGGAGAGACCCAGTACTTC.

The rearrangement uses TRBV28 and TRBJ1-6, with TRBD1 matching over 7 bases. CDR3 size: 14 residues. V shed 2 bases, J shed 6 bases, and the junction held 1 base outside the gene matches. Germline V lookup: CDR1 MDHEN, CDR2 SYDVKM. Here the CDR3 reads CASSLTGANSPLHF. The CDR3 bases are TGTGCCAGCAGTTTAACAGGGGCTAATTCACCCCTCCACTTT.

The chain carries TRBV3-1 (or the pseudogene TRBV3-2) and TRBJ2-2; the match to TRBD1 covers 9 bases. After removal of 4 bases from V and 5 bases from J, the junction contained 8 bases not matched to a gene. This CDR3 has 16 amino acids. CDR1 and CDR2 (germline): LGHDT, YNNKEL (reference sequence). The CDR3 is CASSLRGQGRTGELFF. As DNA, the CDR3 is TGTGCCAGCAGCCTTAGGGGACAGGGACGGACCGGGGAGCTGTTTTTT.

The chain combines TRBV3-1 (or the pseudogene TRBV3-2) with TRBJ1-2; 7 nucleotides line up with TRBD1. V lost 6 bases to trimming and J lost 3 bases; unmatched junction nucleotides: 10. The length of the CDR3 is 15 residues. From germline, CDR1 is LGHDT and CDR2 YNNKEL (reference sequence). CDR3 coding DNA: TGTGCCAGCAGTCGTCACAGGGGTTCCCACTATGGCTACACCTTC. Translated, it gives CASSRHRGSHYGYTF.

The chain recombines TRBV19 with TRBJ2-2; no definite D call. V lost 3 bases and J lost 8, with 10 bases in between. The CDR3 loop spans 13 amino acids. Germline V lookup: CDR1 LNHDA, CDR2 SQIVND (reference sequence). The CDR3, as DNA: TGTGCCAGTAGTATCTACCCCGATGGGGAGCTGTTTTTT. Protein: CASSIYPDGELFF.

The chain uses TRBV6-2 or TRBV6-3 and TRBJ1-1; no clear D gene. V shed 5 bases and J shed 1 base, with 20 bases lying between them. Germline loops: CDR1 MNHEY, CDR2 SVGEGT. This CDR3 comprises 17 residues. The CDR3 nucleotides read TGTGCCAGCAGTCCCCCGGGAGGCCGGGTTTCGAACACTGAAGCTTTCTTT. This gives the protein CASSPPGGRVSNTEAFF.

CDR3 coding DNA: TGTGCCAGCAGCTTAAAGGGCGGGGCCAGCGGCACTGAAGCTTTCTTT. Translation gives CASSLKGGASGTEAFF. V is TRBV7-9 and J is TRBJ1-1; maybe TRBD1 (5 bases). The germline V gene encodes CDR1 SEHNR and CDR2 FQNEAQ (reference sequence). With 2 bases removed from V and 4 bases from J, the gap between germline ends came to 17 bases. The CDR3 runs to 16 residues.

Of note for this clone: The junction shows a germline mismatch at one end, possibly a read error. The chain employs TRBV7-7 and TRBJ2-5; D not certain. The CDR3 covers 15 residues. Germline V lookup: CDR1 SSHAT, CDR2 FNYEAQ (reference sequence). The CDR3 sequence is CASSLGSITQETQYF. The CDR3 region has the DNA TGTGCTAGCAGCTTAGGGTCTATCACCCAAGAGACCCAGTACTTC.

The chain is built from TRBV28 and TRBJ1-4; 9 bases align to TRBD1. This CDR3 has 12 amino acids. CDR1 is MDHEN, CDR2 SYDVKM, per germline. V shed 7 bases and J 10 bases; nucleotides not matched to a gene: 4. CDR3 in amino acids: CASTGQGIKLFF. The CDR3 coding sequence is TGTGCCAGCACCGGACAGGGGATAAAACTGTTTTTT.

This clone was observed once. The rearrangement links TRBV6-5 to TRBJ1-1; no reliable D call. The V end was cut by 0 bases, the J end by 5 bases, with 10 bases between. Germline-derived CDR1 and CDR2 are MNHEY and SVGAGI. This CDR3 is 14 amino acids long. DNA for the CDR3: TGTGCCAGCAGTTACTCGAGGAGGGCGACTGAAGCTTTCTTT. Its translation: CASSYSRRATEAFF.

V and J are TRBV5-5 and TRBJ2-7; 7 bases are shared with TRBD2. Unmatched junction bases numbered 7, after V lost 0 bases and J lost 4 bases. The CDR3 has 15 residues. The V gene's germline CDR1 is SGHKS and CDR2 YYEKEE (reference sequence). The CDR3 coding sequence is TGTGCCAGCAGCTTGGATTCCCGGGGAGGGTACGAGCAGTACTTC. This translates into CASSLDSRGGYEQYF.

The chain carries TRBV7-2 and TRBJ2-6, with D possibly TRBD2 on 5 matching bases. The germline gives CDR1 SGHTA, CDR2 FQGNSA. The CDR3 covers 14 residues. V was shortened by 9 bases and J by 3 bases, with 12 bases between the two germline ends. The chain's CDR3 is CASHRGVGANVLTF. In DNA, the CDR3 is TGTGCCAGTCACCGGGGTGTTGGGGCCAACGTCCTGACTTTC.

V gene TRBV12-3 or TRBV12-4 combines with J gene TRBJ2-1, with D perhaps matching TRBD1 (6 bases). The CDR3 sequence is 13 residues long. V lost 5 bases to trimming and J lost 7 bases, with 12 bases between them. CDR3 nucleotides: TGTGCCAGCAGTCCAAAAAGGGGGAATGAGCAGTTCTTC. Translated: CASSPKRGNEQFF.

This clone was observed once. V and J are TRBV28 and TRBJ1-1; TRBD1 matches at 9 bases. The germline CDR1 and CDR2 sequences are MDHEN and SYDVKM. Losses at the gene ends were 7 bases for V and 6 bases for J; bases not matched to a gene: 9. The CDR3 has 14 residues. CDR3 region: CASIRHRGLSEAFF. Written as DNA, the CDR3 is TGTGCCAGCATCCGCCACAGGGGGCTTTCTGAAGCTTTCTTT.

This rearrangement joins TRBV7-2 to TRBJ2-7; tentatively, D is TRBD1 (6 bases). The germline V gene has CDR1 SGHTA and CDR2 FQGNSA. V was pared by 4 bases and J by 3 bases, with 19 bases between. This CDR3 has 16 amino acids. The CDR3 reads CASSSAGTLTHYEQYF. The CDR3 region has the DNA TGTGCCAGCAGCTCAGCAGGGACACTGACCCACTACGAGCAGTACTTC.

J is TRBJ2-1 and V is TRBV6-5; tentative D call: TRBD1 (6 bases). The CDR3 sequence is 15 residues long. Germline CDR1 is MNHEY and CDR2 is SVGAGI. V shed 8 bases and J shed 8 bases, with 22 bases lying between them. The CDR3 DNA reads as TGTGCCAGCCAGAAGTCTGGGGGCTTTCTCGATGAGCAGTTCTTC. Translated, it gives CASQKSGGFLDEQFF.

The V and J genes are TRBV18 and TRBJ2-7, with 8 positions matching TRBD1. Germline values: CDR1 KGHSH, CDR2 LQKENI. This CDR3 contains 13 residues. The V gene end was trimmed by 8 bases and the J gene end by 8 bases; junction bases not matched to a gene: 11. The CDR3 spells CASVLDREDKQYF. CDR3 sequence (DNA): TGTGCCAGCGTGTTGGACAGGGAGGACAAGCAGTACTTC. Supplemented by reference TRBV18 and TRBJ2-7, the full variable domain reads NAGVMQNPRHLVRRRGQEARLRCSPMKGHSHVYWYRQLPEEGLKFMVYLQKENIIDESGMPKERFSAEFPKEGPSILRIQQVVRGDSAAYFCASVLDREDKQYFGPGTRLTVT.

This clone has just one count. The chain employs TRBV2 and TRBJ2-3; possibly TRBD1 for D (6 bases). V lost 5 bases and J lost 4, with 7 bases in between. The CDR3 spans 12 residues. Per the germline V gene, CDR1 is SNHLY and CDR2 is FYNNEI. Written as DNA, the CDR3 is TGTGCCAGCAGTCGACAGGCAGATACGCAGTATTTT. The encoded protein is CASSRQADTQYF.

The J gene is TRBJ2-1, the V gene TRBV29-1; possible D gene TRBD2, 7 bases. CDR3 size: 16 residues. The V end lost 1 base, the J end lost 0 bases, and 13 bases lay between the germline ends. Germline V CDR1 and CDR2: SQVTM, ANQGSEA. Written as DNA, the CDR3 is TGCAGCGTTGAAGTGGGAGGGGGAGGCTCCTACAATGAGCAGTTCTTC. Translation gives CSVEVGGGGSYNEQFF.

The rearrangement joins TRBV4-3 to TRBJ2-7; 13 nucleotides match TRBD2. There are 15 residues in the CDR3. J lost 6 bases, V lost 1 base, and 3 bases had no gene match. Germline V gives CDR1 LGHNA, CDR2 YSLEER. This CDR3 reads CASSQGTSGRGEQYF. The CDR3 DNA reads TGCGCCAGCAGCCAAGGGACTAGCGGGAGAGGCGAGCAGTACTTC.

This sequence joins TRBV3-1 (or the pseudogene TRBV3-2) and TRBJ2-7; a weak D match, TRBD2 (5 bases). Germline V gene data show CDR1 as LGHDT and CDR2 as YNNKEL (reference sequence). The V gene lost 1 base and the J gene lost 3 bases, with 10 bases spanning the gap. The CDR3 extends over 14 amino acids. CDR3 nucleotides: TGTGCCAGCAGCCAAGCTGCCACTAGCTACGAGCAGTACTTC. This gives the protein CASSQAATSYEQYF.

This chain links TRBV4-2 with TRBJ1-1; TRBD1 is a possible D gene (5 bases). The germline V gene encodes CDR1 LGHNA and CDR2 YNFKEQ. V lost 2 bases and J 7 bases, leaving 14 bases between the germline ends. The CDR3 contains 14 residues. The CDR3 here is CASSQTGRAVEAFF. The DNA of the CDR3 is TGTGCCAGCAGCCAAACAGGACGGGCAGTTGAAGCTTTCTTT.

CDR3 sequence reads: CASSLKQDSEAFF. DNA of the CDR3: TGCGCCAGCAGCTTGAAACAAGACTCTGAAGCTTTCTTT. The gene calls are TRBV5-1 and TRBJ1-1; no clear D. V dropped 1 base and J dropped 6 bases, with 10 bases sitting between them. Germline V lookup: CDR1 SGHRS, CDR2 YFSETQ. CDR3 length equals 13 residues. The entire variable domain, with the rest obtained from reference TRBV5-1 and TRBJ1-1, is as follows: KAGVTQTPRYLIKTRGQQVTLSCSPISGHRSVSWYQQTPGQGLQFLFEYFSETQRNKGNFPGRFSGRQFSNSRSEMNVSTLELGDSALYLCASSLKQDSEAFFGQGTRLTVV.

CDR3 loop: CASSLDGGTSPYEQYF. CDR3 nucleotide sequence: TGTGCCAGCAGCTTAGATGGCGGGACCTCGCCCTACGAGCAGTACTTC. The V call is TRBV7-9, the J call TRBJ2-7, with D tentatively TRBD2 (6 bases). The V and J ends lost 1 base and 2 bases respectively, with 15 bases between them. The CDR3 is made up of 16 amino acids. The germline gives CDR1 SEHNR, CDR2 FQNEAQ (reference sequence). The variable domain in full, with the rest retrieved from reference TRBV7-9 and TRBJ2-7, is DTGVSQNPRHKITKRGQNVTFRCDPISEHNRLYWYRQTLGQGPEFLTYFQNEAQLEKSRLLSDRFSAERPKGSFSTLEIQRTEQGDSAMYLCASSLDGGTSPYEQYFGPGTRLTVT.

V gene TRBV28 combines with J gene TRBJ1-2, with TRBD1 matching over 12 bases. The V gene end was trimmed by 7 bases and the J gene end by 8 bases; junction bases not matched to a gene: 11. There are 15 residues in the CDR3. The germline V gene has CDR1 MDHEN and CDR2 SYDVKM. This CDR3 is CASTRGTGGAGGYTF. The CDR3, as DNA: TGTGCCAGCACCCGGGGGACAGGGGGCGCGGGAGGCTACACCTTC.